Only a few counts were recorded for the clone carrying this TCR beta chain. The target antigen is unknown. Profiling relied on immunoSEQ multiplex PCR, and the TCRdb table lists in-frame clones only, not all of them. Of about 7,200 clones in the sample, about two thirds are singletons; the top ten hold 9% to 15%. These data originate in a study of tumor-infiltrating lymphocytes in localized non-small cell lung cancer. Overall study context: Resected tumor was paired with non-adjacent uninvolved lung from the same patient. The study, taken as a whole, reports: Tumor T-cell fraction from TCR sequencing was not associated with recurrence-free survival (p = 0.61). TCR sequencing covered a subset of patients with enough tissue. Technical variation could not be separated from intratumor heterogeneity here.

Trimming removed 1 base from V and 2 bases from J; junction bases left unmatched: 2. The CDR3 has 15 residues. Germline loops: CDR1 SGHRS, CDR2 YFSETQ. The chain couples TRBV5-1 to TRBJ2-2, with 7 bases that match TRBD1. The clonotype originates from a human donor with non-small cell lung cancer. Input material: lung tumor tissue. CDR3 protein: CASSLRGLNTGELFF. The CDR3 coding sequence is TGCGCCAGCAGCTTGAGGGGGCTAAACACCGGGGAGCTGTTTTTT.